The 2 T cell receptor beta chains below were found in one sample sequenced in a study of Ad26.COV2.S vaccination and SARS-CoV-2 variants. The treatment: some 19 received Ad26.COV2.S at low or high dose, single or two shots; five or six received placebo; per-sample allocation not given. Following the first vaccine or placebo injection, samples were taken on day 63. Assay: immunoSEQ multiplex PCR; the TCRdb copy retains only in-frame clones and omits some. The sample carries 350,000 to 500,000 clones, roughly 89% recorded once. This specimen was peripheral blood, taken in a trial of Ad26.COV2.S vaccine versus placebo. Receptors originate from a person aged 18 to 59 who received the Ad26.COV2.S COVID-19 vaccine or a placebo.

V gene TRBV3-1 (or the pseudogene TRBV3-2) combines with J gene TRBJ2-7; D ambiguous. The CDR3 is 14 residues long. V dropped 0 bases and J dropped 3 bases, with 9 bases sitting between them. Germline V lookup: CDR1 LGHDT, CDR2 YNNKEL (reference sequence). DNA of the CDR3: TGTGCCAGCAGCCAAGAGCCGGGCTACTACGAGCAGTACTTC. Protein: CASSQEPGYYEQYF.

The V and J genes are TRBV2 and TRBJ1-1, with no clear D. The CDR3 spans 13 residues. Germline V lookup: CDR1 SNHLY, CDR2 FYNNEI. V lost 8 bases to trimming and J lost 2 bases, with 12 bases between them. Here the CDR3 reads CASESTANTEAFF. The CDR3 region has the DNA TGTGCCAGCGAGAGTACGGCTAACACTGAAGCTTTCTTT.